The source of this TCR beta chain is a study of blood T cells in healthy people across ages. This clonotype was picked up many times. Alongside a J-beta primer mix, a sample-barcoded 5' primer served in a second PCR lasting about 6 to 12 cycles. Each CDR3 protein gets one entry after TCRdb re-called the 5' RACE reads with MiXCR. The sample includes about 650,000 distinct CDR3 sequences, about a third seen only once; the top ten take approximately 15%. With 2 bases removed from V and 3 bases from J, the gap between germline ends came to 13 bases. CDR1 and CDR2 (germline): PRHDT, FYEKMQ (reference sequence). This CDR3 has 15 amino acids.

Sequenced sample: blood. The TCR was taken from a woman older than 75 in good health. V and J are TRBV13 and TRBJ2-5; D gene unclear. The CDR3 reads CASSLSSGEEETQYF. The CDR3 DNA reads TGTGCCAGCAGCTTATCGTCAGGCGAAGAAGAGACCCAGTACTTC.